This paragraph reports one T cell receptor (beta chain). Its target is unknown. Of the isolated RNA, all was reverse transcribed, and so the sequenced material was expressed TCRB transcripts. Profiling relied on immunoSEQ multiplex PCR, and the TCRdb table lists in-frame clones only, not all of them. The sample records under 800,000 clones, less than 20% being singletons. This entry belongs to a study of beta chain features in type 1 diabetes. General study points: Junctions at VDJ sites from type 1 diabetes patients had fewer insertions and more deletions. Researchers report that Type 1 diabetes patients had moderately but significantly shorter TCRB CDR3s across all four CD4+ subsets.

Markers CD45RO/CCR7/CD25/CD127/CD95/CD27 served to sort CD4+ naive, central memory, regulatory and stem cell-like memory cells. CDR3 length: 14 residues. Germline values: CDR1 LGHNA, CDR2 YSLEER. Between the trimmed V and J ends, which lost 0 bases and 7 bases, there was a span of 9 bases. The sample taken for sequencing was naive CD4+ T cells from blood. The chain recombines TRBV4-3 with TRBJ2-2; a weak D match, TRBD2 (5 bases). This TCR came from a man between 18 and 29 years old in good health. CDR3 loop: CASSQEGSGGELFF. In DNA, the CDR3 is TGCGCCAGCAGCCAAGAAGGGAGTGGCGGGGAGCTGTTTTTT.